This is a list of T cell receptor beta chains from one sample in a study of cytomegalovirus exposure and HLA in healthy donors. The repertoire was sequenced with immunoSEQ multiplex PCR; TCRdb's copy has only in-frame clones and lacks some. The sample consists of about 93,000 clones, just over 75% of them appearing once. Sequenced: PBMCs. These receptors came from a young man in good health and CMV-seronegative. Each CDR3 is given with its conserved first and last residue.

V gene: TRBV16; CDR3 protein: CASSQNRGYGYTF
V gene: TRBV7-2; CDR3 protein: CASSAAGPQHF
V gene: TRBV19; CDR3 protein: CASTTDPSRGYGYTF
V gene: TRBV5-1; CDR3 protein: CASSTGQGAGDTRYF
V gene: TRBV6-1; CDR3 protein: CASSETVSGPDTQYF
V gene: TRBV18; CDR3 protein: CASSPIQGARNEQYF
V gene: TRBV9; CDR3 protein: CASSVRQGSSTDTQYF
V gene: TRBV18; CDR3 protein: CASSPWTGGPEETQYF
V gene: TRBV18; CDR3 protein: CASSPRGNYGYTF
V gene: TRBV4-2; CDR3 protein: CASSPRTSGGTNTGELFF
V gene: TRBV5-1; CDR3 protein: CASSFTGTGGSGYTF
V gene: TRBV7-2; CDR3 protein: CASSKDRGSYNEQFF
V gene: TRBV4-1; CDR3 protein: CASSPWEDRAYNEQFF
V gene: TRBV7-2; CDR3 protein: CASSLLIAGEDEQYF
V gene: TRBV4-1; CDR3 protein: CASSQLPRLADFVKSTDTQYF
V gene: TRBV14; CDR3 protein: CASSQGTTVIYGYTF
V gene: TRBV7-2; CDR3 protein: CASSLVGWSREDEKLFF
V gene: TRBV6-1; CDR3 protein: CASSEVVSGRRSTDTQYF
V gene: TRBV11-2; CDR3 protein: CASTKSWGGKGETQYF
V gene: TRBV19; CDR3 protein: CASSLGLGASETQYF
V gene: TRBV6-5; CDR3 protein: CASSYQYTGELFF
V gene: TRBV4-1; CDR3 protein: CASSPLGAGMTSSGNTIYF
V gene: TRBV6-5; CDR3 protein: CASTGPAGGREAQYF
V gene: TRBV7-9; CDR3 protein: CASADRGLGTEAFF
V gene: TRBV27; CDR3 protein: CASRRGLPYEQYF
V gene: TRBV15; CDR3 protein: CATSRGLDTQYF
V gene: TRBV5-1; CDR3 protein: CASSLDLAGSTDTQYF
V gene: TRBV6-1; CDR3 protein: CASRSRVFEKLFF
V gene: TRBV19; CDR3 protein: CASSIRAGDSYNEQFF
V gene: TRBV7-3; CDR3 protein: CASSPGTSGRSDTQYF
V gene: TRBV10-2; CDR3 protein: CASSGNTGAGELFF
V gene: TRBV7-9; CDR3 protein: CASLPDGGATYEQYF
V gene: TRBV5-6; CDR3 protein: CASSYSGTEAFF
V gene: TRBV9; CDR3 protein: CASSGRLRDSNTDTQYF
V gene: TRBV4-1; CDR3 protein: CASSQGGQRNNSPLHF
V gene: TRBV11-2; CDR3 protein: CASSLVQGYEQFF
V gene: TRBV4-3; CDR3 protein: CASSQEYSGPSYEQYF